This is a list of T cell receptor beta chains from one sample in a study of blood T cell repertoires in COVID-19. TCRdb's table, derived via immunoSEQ multiplex PCR, lists solely in-frame clones and lacks some. Of 50,000 to 70,000 clones listed, approximately 79% were seen once; the top ten hold 3.2%. Sequenced input: peripheral blood. These TCRs come from a man aged 60 to 75 with acute or convalescent COVID-19. CDR3s include the opening cysteine and the closing phenylalanine or tryptophan. A D gene is named only where the DNA matches it firmly. The size entry is marked missing in some rows and otherwise reads once, few, many or a size class.

CDR3nt | CDR3aa | v_gene | d_gene | len | abundance | j_gene
TGTGCCAGCATTTTTGACAGGACTTCCTACGAGCAGTACTTC | CASIFDRTSYEQYF | TRBV6-5 | . | 14 | . | TRBJ2-7
TGTGCCAGCAGCCAATCTAGCGGGGGGGCCGGAGATACGCAGTATTTT | CASSQSSGGAGDTQYF | TRBV4-2 | TRBD2 | 16 | few | TRBJ2-3
TGTGCCACGGGACAGGGGGCCTTGAATAGCAATCAGCCCCAGCATTTT | CATGQGALNSNQPQHF | TRBV19 | TRBD1 | 16 | once | TRBJ1-5
TGTGCCAGCTCACCTACTCAGGTTTACTCTGGGGCCAACGTCCTGACTTTC | CASSPTQVYSGANVLTF | TRBV18 | . | 17 | few | TRBJ2-6
TGTGCCAGCAGCTTACAACAGGCTGAAAAACTGTTTTTT | CASSLQQAEKLFF | TRBV7-9 | . | 13 | . | TRBJ1-4
TGTGCCACCACGGGGGAGGGAACAGATACGCAGTATTTT | CATTGEGTDTQYF | TRBV28 | TRBD2 | 13 | . | TRBJ2-3
TGTGCCAGCAGCCCCCTCACGGGAGCGAATGAGCAGTTCTTC | CASSPLTGANEQFF | TRBV6-4 | . | 14 | . | TRBJ2-1
TGTGCCAGCAGTGAAGCGGGCAGGGGGAGGCAGCCCCAGCATTTT | CASSEAGRGRQPQHF | TRBV2 | TRBD1 | 15 | . | TRBJ1-5
TGTGCCAGCAGTGAAGACAGGGCAAAAATCAACGTCCTGACTTTC | CASSEDRAKINVLTF | TRBV2 | . | 15 | . | TRBJ2-6
TGTGCCAGCAGCTTAGATGTAGGGGTCTTCTACGAGCAGTACTTC | CASSLDVGVFYEQYF | TRBV7-8 | . | 15 | . | TRBJ2-7
TGTGCCACCAGCAGAGGGCCCGAAGCTTTCTTT | CATSRGPEAFF | TRBV15 | . | 11 | . | TRBJ1-1
TGCGCCAGCAGGGGGACAGGGGATTATAATTCACCCCTCCACTTT | CASRGTGDYNSPLHF | TRBV5-1 | TRBD1 | 15 | . | TRBJ1-6
TGTGCCAGCGGGCGGGGCAGGAATTCACCCCTCCACTTT | CASGRGRNSPLHF | TRBV6-5 | . | 13 | . | TRBJ1-6
TGTGCCAGCAGCCCACCAGGTCCAACCTCTGGAAACACCATATATTTT | CASSPPGPTSGNTIYF | TRBV9 | . | 16 | . | TRBJ1-3
TGTGCCAGCAGTCCCGTTGAAGAGACCCAGTACTTC | CASSPVEETQYF | TRBV6-5 | . | 12 | . | TRBJ2-5
TGTGCCAGCTCACCAGCAACGGGACAAGCGAACACCGGGGAGCTGTTTTTT | CASSPATGQANTGELFF | TRBV18 | . | 17 | . | TRBJ2-2
TGTGCCAGCAGCTTAGGAGGGCATGGCTACACCTTC | CASSLGGHGYTF | TRBV11-2 | . | 12 | . | TRBJ1-2
TGCAGCGTTCAACGACCGGGACAGGGGAGACCAGATACGCAGTATTTT | CSVQRPGQGRPDTQYF | TRBV29-1 | TRBD1 | 16 | . | TRBJ2-3
TGTGCCAGCAGCCAAAATCCGGGACAACTTACGGACATTCAGTACTTC | CASSQNPGQLTDIQYF | TRBV4-2 | . | 16 | . | TRBJ2-4
TGTGCCAGCGTAGCGGGGGGAGGAGCAGATACGCAGTATTTT | CASVAGGGADTQYF | TRBV7-9 | TRBD2 | 14 | . | TRBJ2-3
TGCGCCAGCAGCCCGCGGACAGATCGAGATACGCAGTATTTT | CASSPRTDRDTQYF | TRBV5-1 | . | 14 | . | TRBJ2-3
TGCGCCAGCAGCGCGGGACAGGGGGATGGCTACACCTTC | CASSAGQGDGYTF | TRBV5-1 | TRBD1 | 13 | . | TRBJ1-2
TGTGCCAGCAGCTTAGCGGGGAGGTCCTACGAGCAGTACTTC | CASSLAGRSYEQYF | TRBV7-9 | . | 14 | medium-sized | TRBJ2-7
TGTGCCAGCAGCCAAGAGAGTTGGAACTATGGCTACACCTTC | CASSQESWNYGYTF | TRBV14 | . | 14 | . | TRBJ1-2
TGTGCCATCTCCCCTCGGACAGGGGGCACAGATACGCAGTATTTT | CAISPRTGGTDTQYF | TRBV10-3 | TRBD1 | 15 | . | TRBJ2-3
TGTGCCAGCAGCTTGAGTTTGCGGGGGGCCACGGGTGAGCAGTTCTTC | CASSLSLRGATGEQFF | TRBV5-5 | TRBD2 | 16 | . | TRBJ2-1
TGTGCCTGGAATAGGGGACAGGGGCTTTCCAATTCACCCCTCCACTTT | CAWNRGQGLSNSPLHF | TRBV30 | TRBD1 | 16 | . | TRBJ1-6
TGTGCCAGCAGTCCGGGCAGGGTTCAGCCCCAGCATTTT | CASSPGRVQPQHF | TRBV2 | . | 13 | once | TRBJ1-5
TGTGCCAGCGGTTACACAGCCTATGGCTACACCTTC | CASGYTAYGYTF | TRBV2 | . | 12 | few | TRBJ1-2
TGTGCCAGCAGCCCGGGACAGAACTATGGCTACACCTTC | CASSPGQNYGYTF | TRBV7-9 | TRBD1 | 13 | . | TRBJ1-2
TGCGCCAGCAGCGCTGATACTAGGGTGCTAGATACGCAGTATTTT | CASSADTRVLDTQYF | TRBV5-1 | . | 15 | few | TRBJ2-3
TGCGCCAGCAGGGATTTAGCGGGGGGGGTTGCTCATACGCAGTATTTT | CASRDLAGGVAHTQYF | TRBV4-1 | TRBD2 | 16 | . | TRBJ2-3
TGTGCCAGCAGCTTAATGGGGGCTGCTGGAAACACCATATATTTT | CASSLMGAAGNTIYF | TRBV7-9 | . | 15 | . | TRBJ1-3
TGTGCCAGCAGCCCCTTAGACTATGGCTACACCTTC | CASSPLDYGYTF | TRBV5-5 | . | 12 | . | TRBJ1-2
TGTGCCAGCGCAGGGACGGGGGACCTCTACGAGCAGTACTTC | CASAGTGDLYEQYF | TRBV28 | . | 14 | . | TRBJ2-7
TGTGCCAGCAGCGAGGCTAGCGGTACCACGGATACGCAGTATTTT | CASSEASGTTDTQYF | TRBV9 | TRBD2 | 15 | once | TRBJ2-3
TGCAGCGCGGGACAGGGCCAAGAGACCCAGTACTTC | CSAGQGQETQYF | TRBV29-1 | TRBD1 | 12 | . | TRBJ2-5
TGTGCCTGGAGAACCCCGGGACTAGCGGGGGGCTACACCGGGGAGCTGTTTTTT | CAWRTPGLAGGYTGELFF | TRBV30 | TRBD2 | 18 | . | TRBJ2-2
TGTGCCAGCAGCTTGGGTCAGGAAGGTTCACCCCTCCACTTT | CASSLGQEGSPLHF | TRBV7-8 | . | 14 | . | TRBJ1-6
TGTGCCAGCAGTTTACGGGCAGGGGCTGGCGGCTACACCTTC | CASSLRAGAGGYTF | TRBV27 | . | 14 | . | TRBJ1-2
TGTGCCAGCAGTTCCGGACAGGGGTGGTATGGCTACACCTTC | CASSSGQGWYGYTF | TRBV28 | TRBD1 | 14 | . | TRBJ1-2
TGTGCCAGCATCCTGGACAGGGTGGGAAACACCATATATTTT | CASILDRVGNTIYF | TRBV2 | TRBD1 | 14 | few | TRBJ1-3
TGTGCCAGCAGTCCTTCGGGTAGCGGGGGGGCCCTCGAGCAGTACTTC | CASSPSGSGGALEQYF | TRBV27 | TRBD2 | 16 | . | TRBJ2-7
TGTGCCAGCAGGATACATAGCAATCAGCCCCAGCATTTT | CASRIHSNQPQHF | TRBV6-5 | . | 13 | . | TRBJ1-5
TGTGCCAGCAGCGCTCAGACAGGGGACAAAGGAGAGACCCAGTACTTC | CASSAQTGDKGETQYF | TRBV5-4 | TRBD1 | 16 | . | TRBJ2-5
TGCAGTGCTAGTTACCCGTGGACAGCGAACACCGGGGAGCTGTTTTTT | CSASYPWTANTGELFF | TRBV20-1 | . | 16 | . | TRBJ2-2
TGTGCCAGCAGCTACCCCGGGACTAGCGGCAATGAGCAGTTCTTC | CASSYPGTSGNEQFF | TRBV7-9 | TRBD2 | 15 | . | TRBJ2-1
TGTGCCAGCACCGACGGTGGAGGGAGCACAGATACGCAGTATTTT | CASTDGGGSTDTQYF | TRBV5-4 | . | 15 | once | TRBJ2-3
TGTGCCTGGGGTCAGGGGAGACCCCTCCACTTT | CAWGQGRPLHF | TRBV30 | . | 11 | many | TRBJ1-6
TGTGCCAGCACCGGGGACAGGTCAAACACTGAAGCTTTCTTT | CASTGDRSNTEAFF | TRBV25-1 | TRBD1 | 14 | . | TRBJ1-1
TGTGCCTGGAGTTATACGGGAGGGGTTAATTCACCCCTCCACTTT | CAWSYTGGVNSPLHF | TRBV30 | . | 15 | once | TRBJ1-6
TGTGCCAGCTCACTGTGGACAGGGGAGGACACTGAAGCTTTCTTT | CASSLWTGEDTEAFF | TRBV18 | TRBD1 | 15 | . | TRBJ1-1
TGCGCCAGCAGCGGGGGGTTCGCCTTCGAGAGCGATGGCTACACCTTC | CASSGGFAFESDGYTF | TRBV5-1 | . | 16 | . | TRBJ1-2
TGTGCCACACAGGGGGCTGGTGAAAAACTGTTTTTT | CATQGAGEKLFF | TRBV2 | TRBD1 | 12 | many | TRBJ1-4
TGTGCCAGCAGCTTGTTACAGGGGCTCGGAGAAAAACTGTTTTTT | CASSLLQGLGEKLFF | TRBV11-2 | TRBD1 | 15 | . | TRBJ1-4
TGTGCCAGCAGCGCACAGACAGGGGGAAGTGATTTCTATGGCTACACCTTC | CASSAQTGGSDFYGYTF | TRBV9 | TRBD1 | 17 | . | TRBJ1-2
TGCAGCGTTTCCAGGGACAGGGGCCAGCCCCAGCATTTT | CSVSRDRGQPQHF | TRBV29-1 | TRBD1 | 13 | . | TRBJ1-5
TGCGCCAGCAGGAGGCTAAATGAAGCTTTCTTT | CASRRLNEAFF | TRBV5-1 | . | 11 | . | TRBJ1-1
TGTGCCAGCAGCTTCGGGGGGCTATACACAGATACGCAGTATTTT | CASSFGGLYTDTQYF | TRBV7-2 | . | 15 | . | TRBJ2-3